This T cell receptor beta chain originates from a study of metastatic and nonmetastatic thyroid tumors. Across the whole study: The study looked at repertoires side by side in blood and in tumor or nodule tissue from malignant and benign thyroid patients. General study findings and limits: According to reports, the diversity of TCR beta was significantly higher in malignant thyroid tumors than in benign nodules, and this held in both blood and tumor samples.

Until they underwent thyroid surgery, no patient had received any treatment. Germline assignment: CDR1 SGHRS and CDR2 YFSETQ. The CDR3 length is 15 residues. The trim removed 4 bases at V and 4 bases at J, leaving 8 bases unmatched. This clone has a single count. Its specificity is unknown. Authors' methods: Building a distant-metastasis classifier for papillary thyroid cancer drew on CDR3 differences across clinicopathological groups. TCRdb recomputed clones from the PCR reads via MiXCR. For this entry, the V and J calls and clone size follow TCRdb and not the study's own pipeline. In the table there are approximately 7,600 clones, around 38% of which are singletons.

Sequencing was carried out using tumor tissue. The sequence was obtained from a female donor with papillary thyroid cancer or a benign thyroid nodule (not recorded which). Some clones in this sample may be carry-over from other donors' samples. This chain connects TRBV5-1 to TRBJ2-7; 10 bases match TRBD1. The CDR3 DNA reads TGCGCCAGCAGCGAGACAGGGGGCGAGCAGTACGAGCAGTACTTC. Protein: CASSETGGEQYEQYF.